The entry that follows covers one TCR beta chain sequence. Its antigen is undetermined. The sample is drawn from a study of vaccination effects on CD4 cells after COVID-19. General study findings and limits: Late in the post-vaccination period, infection-induced and vaccine-induced clones underwent marked clonal contraction.

Assay used: immunoSEQ multiplex PCR; TCRdb lists only in-frame clones, some missing. The table lists 35,000 to 40,000 clones, roughly 62% of them singletons, with 14% to 15% in the top ten. Within the ViraFEST assay, antigen-specific CD4+ T cells underwent expansion with viral peptide pools prior to sequencing. Following an approximately ten-day culture, CD4+ T cells were purified. Recipients of the vaccine had no prior SARS-CoV-2 infection and negative nucleocapsid antibodies. Two million PBMC were seeded per well and grown in the presence of 10 IU/ml IL-2 and 8.5 to 10 ug/ml peptides. In the cultures, half the medium was exchanged for IL-2 medium on days 3 and 7. V lost 4 bases to trimming and J lost 4 bases, with 14 bases between them. CDR3 length: 14 amino acids. CDR1 and CDR2 from the germline V gene are SGHNT and YYREEE (reference sequence).

Here the sequenced sample was CD4+ T cells from PBMCs cultured with HCoV-OC43 spike peptides, taken before COVID-19 vaccination. Subset: HCoV-OC43 spike overlapping peptide pool stimulation. The chain combines TRBV5-4 with TRBJ1-1; D might be TRBD1 (5 bases). The clonotype comes from a human donor who received a COVID-19 vaccine. The CDR3 spells CASSGGAGSTEAFF. The CDR3 coding sequence is TGTGCCAGCAGCGGAGGGGCAGGGAGCACTGAAGCTTTCTTT. Looking up the rest from reference TRBV5-4 and TRBJ1-1 gives the full variable domain: ETGVTQSPTHLIKTRGQQVTLRCSSQSGHNTVSWYQQALGQGPQFIFQYYREEENGRGNFPPRFSGLQFPNYSSELNVNALELDDSALYLCASSGGAGSTEAFFGQGTRLTVV.